This T cell receptor beta chain is drawn from a study of cytomegalovirus exposure and HLA in healthy donors. The CDR3 has 17 amino acids. Germline V gene sequence: CDR1 SGHTA, CDR2 FQGNSA. J lost 1 base, V lost 5 bases, and 11 bases had no gene match. In the PCR, 60 Vbeta and 13 Jbeta primers were used. The protocol was immunoSEQ multiplex PCR, while the TCRdb copy is restricted to in-frame clones and leaves out a portion. In the table there are around 160,000 clones, roughly 85% of which are singletons. This clonotype was obtained from a male donor in good health and CMV-seropositive. The chain uses TRBV7-2 and TRBJ1-1; 9 nucleotides agree with TRBD1. Sequencing was performed on PBMCs. The CDR3 sequence is CASSLRQGVGPNTEAFF. The CDR3 DNA follows: TGTGCCAGCAGCCTACGACAGGGGGTTGGCCCGAACACTGAAGCTTTCTTT.